This T cell receptor (beta chain) was observed in a study of human T cells and chemical hapten exposure. Across the whole study: It was small differences in pooled library volume that mainly caused per-sample TCR yields to vary.

V lost 0 bases, J lost 3 bases, and 12 bases lay in between. This CDR3 spans 15 amino acids. Germline assignment: CDR1 SGDLS and CDR2 YYNGEE. This clonotype came up many times. Its antigen is currently unknown. TCRdb re-derived calls from the RACE reads in MiXCR, one entry per CDR3 protein. The table lists 95,000 to 150,000 distinct CDR3 sequences, approximately 13% of them singletons. The time point is: pre-sensitization, week 0. Stated treatment: therapeutic diphenylcyclopropenone sensitization with weekly scalp DPC. The starting material, unfractionated whole blood, was used for total RNA extraction. General study results and limits: PT1 expanded TCR numbers tracked positively with patch test score.

The chain uses TRBV9 and TRBJ2-5, with D perhaps TRBD1 (6 bases). The sequence was collected from a woman between 18 and 29 years old with alopecia areata. Some clones in this sample may be carry-over from other donors' samples. Sequences were derived from whole blood, sampled in connection with sensitization to the hapten diphenylcyclopropenone (DPC). The chain's CDR3 is CASSVAGQVEETQYF. The DNA of the CDR3 is TGTGCCAGCAGCGTAGCGGGACAAGTTGAAGAGACCCAGTACTTC.